Shown below are 25 T cell receptor beta chains from a single sample sequenced in a study of cytomegalovirus exposure and HLA in healthy donors. PCR employed 60 Vbeta and 13 Jbeta primers. Using immunoSEQ multiplex PCR, the repertoire was profiled, and TCRdb retains in-frame clones only, with some absent. The data show 150,000 to 200,000 clones, 78% seen once. Sample: PBMCs. The source is a male donor in good health and CMV-seronegative.

This sequence joins TRBV6-1 and TRBJ1-5, with unresolved D. Per germline, CDR1 MNHNS and CDR2 SASEGT. The CDR3 sequence is 14 residues long. V lost 2 bases to trimming and J lost 3 bases, with 8 bases between them. CDR3 DNA: TGTGCCAGCAGTGAAAGGGAGAACAATCAGCCCCAGCATTTT. Translated, it gives CASSERENNQPQHF.

This chain links TRBV4-2 with TRBJ2-5; 9 bases agree with TRBD2. Germline CDR1 and CDR2: LGHNA and YNFKEQ. With 4 bases clipped from V and 2 bases from J, the junction kept 11 bases outside the gene matches. The CDR3 is 17 residues long. The CDR3 DNA reads as TGTGCCAGCAGCCTTGAGGGCAGCGGGGGGATTCAAGAGACCCAGTACTTC. Translation gives CASSLEGSGGIQETQYF.

With regard to this clone: An end of the junction differs from the germline gene, which may be a read error. This rearrangement joins TRBV27 to TRBJ2-1; the D gene is possibly TRBD2 (6 bases). This CDR3 comprises 14 residues. Looked up from germline, CDR1 is MNHEY and CDR2 is SMNVEV (reference sequence). CDR3 in amino acids: CASSLSGSRHEQLF. The CDR3 bases are TGTGCCAGCAGTTTGTCCGGGAGTAGACATGAGCAGCTCTTC.

This clone was seen only a few times. This chain connects TRBV28 to TRBJ1-2; 7 bases map to TRBD1. V was pared by 4 bases and J by 7 bases, with 12 bases of the junction left unmatched. The CDR3 runs to 15 residues. Germline CDR1 is MDHEN and CDR2 is SYDVKM. The CDR3 DNA reads TGTGCCAGCAGTTCGGCCAACGACAGGGCTGGTGGCTACACCTTC. Its protein product is CASSSANDRAGGYTF.

The V and J genes are TRBV19 and TRBJ2-7; 8 bases agree with TRBD2. Germline V gene lookup returns CDR1 LNHDA and CDR2 SQIVND (reference sequence). The J segment lost 0 bases and the V segment lost 2 bases, leaving 9 bases of the junction unmatched. This CDR3 comprises 17 residues. In DNA form, the CDR3 reads TGTGCCAGTAGTATATTCCTTAGCGGGACCGTCTCCTACGAGCAGTACTTC. Translated, it gives CASSIFLSGTVSYEQYF.

The chain employs TRBV7-2 and TRBJ1-6; the D gene is possibly TRBD1 (5 bases). Germline V gives CDR1 SGHTA, CDR2 FQGNSA. V dropped 4 bases and J dropped 2 bases, with 9 bases sitting between them. CDR3 size: 15 residues. The CDR3, as DNA: TGTGCCAGCAGCTCCCAGGGTCCCTATAATTCACCCCTCCACTTT. The encoded protein is CASSSQGPYNSPLHF.

V and J are TRBV27 and TRBJ1-1; 9 bases line up with TRBD1. V lost 6 bases and J lost 1; bases outside the gene matches: 3. This CDR3 is 14 amino acids long. Germline-derived CDR1 and CDR2 are MNHEY and SMNVEV (reference sequence). CDR3 in amino acids: CASRMGQGNTEAFF. CDR3 nucleotide sequence: TGTGCCAGCAGGATGGGACAGGGGAACACTGAAGCTTTCTTT.

The chain employs TRBV7-9 and TRBJ2-1, with TRBD2 matching over 13 bases. CDR3 length: 15 amino acids. CDR1 SEHNR and CDR2 FQNEAQ come from the germline V gene (reference sequence). With V trimmed by 1 base and J by 7 bases, 1 base remained unmatched. CDR3 sequence: CASSLVGLAGNEQFF. The CDR3 DNA is TGTGCCAGCAGCTTAGTGGGACTAGCGGGGAATGAGCAGTTCTTC.

The chain joins TRBV27 to TRBJ2-1, with D unresolved. The CDR3 runs 15 residues. V shed 6 bases and J shed 2 bases, with 14 bases lying between them. Germline CDR1 MNHEY, CDR2 SMNVEV (reference sequence). CDR3 nucleotides: TGTGCCAGCAGCCCCGATTGGGCCCCCTACAATGAGCAGTTCTTC. Its translation: CASSPDWAPYNEQFF.

This rearrangement joins TRBV25-1 to TRBJ2-1; D is possibly TRBD2 (6 bases). The germline V and J ends were trimmed by 1 base and 7 bases, with 11 bases remaining between them. CDR1 MGHDK and CDR2 SYGVNS come from the germline V gene. This CDR3 contains 14 residues. CDR3 in amino acids: CASSEFGGFNEQFF. CDR3 coding DNA: TGTGCCAGCAGTGAATTTGGGGGGTTTAATGAGCAGTTCTTC.

The chain recombines TRBV4-3 with TRBJ2-1; 9 nucleotides align to TRBD2. V was pared by 0 bases and J by 5 bases, with 5 bases of the junction left unmatched. CDR1 is LGHNA and CDR2 is YSLEER in the germline V gene. The CDR3 totals 16 residues. The CDR3 DNA follows: TGCGCCAGCAGCCAAGAGAGCGGGAGGACCCACAATGAGCAGTTCTTC. This sequence encodes CASSQESGRTHNEQFF.

V gene TRBV7-8 combines with J gene TRBJ1-4, with 10 nucleotides matching TRBD1. Germline V lookup: CDR1 SGHVS, CDR2 FQNEAQ. CDR3 length equals 15 residues. The V and J ends lost 1 base and 8 bases, in that order; junction bases with no gene match: 4. The CDR3 sequence is CASSLGRTGGEKLFF. The CDR3 DNA reads as TGTGCCAGCAGCTTAGGGAGGACAGGGGGAGAAAAACTGTTTTTT.

This rearrangement joins TRBV11-1 to TRBJ2-1; D perhaps matches TRBD1 (6 bases). This CDR3 comprises 15 residues. Trimming left V 8 bases short and J 8 bases short, with 22 bases between. Germline V CDR1 and CDR2: SGHAT, FQDESV (reference sequence). In DNA, the CDR3 is TGTGCCAGCCGACGAAGGGGGATGAACGACGATGAGCAGTTCTTC. The encoded protein is CASRRRGMNDDEQFF. The whole variable domain, filled in from reference TRBV11-1 and TRBJ2-1, reads EAEVAQSPRYKITEKSQAVAFWCDPISGHATLYWYRQILGQGPELLVQFQDESVVDDSQLPKDRFSAERLKGVDSTLKIQPAELGDSAMYLCASRRRGMNDDEQFFGPGTRLTVL.

The chain has TRBV5-1 and TRBJ2-5, with a tentative D call TRBD1 (6 bases). V lost 3 bases and J 0 bases, leaving 15 bases between the germline ends. The CDR3 spans 16 residues. Per germline, CDR1 SGHRS and CDR2 YFSETQ. The CDR3 bases are TGCGCCAGCAGCTGGCCGGGACAAATTGACCAAGAGACCCAGTACTTC. Translating it yields CASSWPGQIDQETQYF.

This clone has more than one count but fewer than ten. The chain has TRBV2 and TRBJ1-2; TRBD1 might be the D (5 bases). This CDR3 has 15 amino acids. CDR1 is SNHLY, CDR2 FYNNEI, per germline. The V end lost 4 bases, the J end lost 1 base, and 13 bases lay between the germline ends. This CDR3 reads CASSAWGVNNYGYTF. In DNA, the CDR3 is TGTGCCAGCAGTGCCTGGGGCGTTAATAACTATGGCTACACCTTC.

This chain connects TRBV6-6 to TRBJ2-7; D call uncertain. The V end lost 0 bases, the J end lost 9 bases, and 12 bases lay between the germline ends. Germline V gene sequence: CDR1 MNHNY, CDR2 SVGAGI (reference sequence). The length of the CDR3 is 13 residues. The CDR3 spells CASSYSTSGGQYF. CDR3 DNA sequence: TGTGCCAGCAGTTACTCTACCTCAGGTGGGCAGTACTTC.

The rearrangement joins TRBV10-3 to TRBJ2-5; 15 nucleotides agree with TRBD2. Germline V lookup: CDR1 ENHRY, CDR2 SYGVKD. J lost 2 bases, V lost 2 bases, and 0 bases had no gene match. The CDR3 loop spans 16 amino acids. The CDR3: CAISEGTSGGQETQYF. In nucleotides, the CDR3 is TGTGCCATCAGTGAGGGGACTAGCGGGGGGCAAGAGACCCAGTACTTC.

The chain is built from TRBV7-8 and TRBJ2-2; weak D call: TRBD2 (5 bases). The CDR3 sequence is 14 residues long. Trimming removed 3 bases at V and 4 bases at J, with 9 bases between. The germline gives CDR1 SGHVS, CDR2 FQNEAQ. Here the CDR3 DNA reads TGTGCCAGCAGCTTGGAGAGGGCCACCGGGGAGCTGTTTTTT. As protein: CASSLERATGELFF. Variable domain in full (rest from reference TRBV7-8 and TRBJ2-2): GAGVSQSPRYKVAKRGQDVALRCDPISGHVSLFWYQQALGQGPEFLTYFQNEAQLDKSGLPSDRFFAERPEGSVSTLKIQRTQQEDSAVYLCASSLERATGELFFGEGSRLTVL.

V usage is TRBV19 and J usage is TRBJ2-1, with TRBD1 matching over 10 bases. Germline assignment: CDR1 LNHDA and CDR2 SQIVND (reference sequence). V was pared by 4 bases and J by 9 bases, with 12 bases of the junction left unmatched. This CDR3 comprises 16 residues. This CDR3 is CASSTRGTGEIGEQFF. CDR3 bases: TGTGCCAGTAGTACCCGGGGGACAGGGGAAATAGGTGAGCAGTTCTTC.

J is TRBJ2-7 and V is TRBV6-5; 8 bases map to TRBD2. V shed 5 bases and J 5 bases; nucleotides not matched to a gene: 8. Germline assignment: CDR1 MNHEY and CDR2 SVGAGI. The CDR3 consists of 14 residues. CDR3 region: CASSTAGGLNEQYF. The CDR3 region has the DNA TGTGCCAGCAGTACGGCGGGAGGTTTAAACGAGCAGTACTTC.

The chain carries TRBV7-9 and TRBJ2-2; weak D call: TRBD2 (6 bases). The CDR3 is 14 residues long. Germline V gives CDR1 SEHNR, CDR2 FQNEAQ (reference sequence). Trimming took 3 bases from V and 1 from J, leaving 6 bases between them. The chain's CDR3 is CASSLGGNTGELFF. The CDR3 coding sequence is TGTGCCAGCAGCTTGGGGGGGAACACCGGGGAGCTGTTTTTT.

The chain uses TRBV27 and TRBJ2-7; the match to TRBD2 covers 12 bases. The germline V gene encodes CDR1 MNHEY and CDR2 SMNVEV (reference sequence). The V segment lost 2 bases and the J segment 5 bases; nucleotides outside the gene matches: 4. The length of the CDR3 is 15 residues. The CDR3 nucleotides read TGTGCCAGCAGTTTAAAACTAGCGGGGGGCCACGAGCAGTACTTC. It yields the protein CASSLKLAGGHEQYF.

This clone was counted a single time. This chain links TRBV15 with TRBJ2-3, with D uncertain. Germline values: CDR1 LNHNV, CDR2 YYDKDF (reference sequence). Trimming shortened V by 1 base and J by 6 bases, and 17 bases separated the two germline ends. This CDR3 has 16 amino acids. The DNA of the CDR3 is TGTGCCACCAGCAGAGGTCCGAGGAGAAGCGACGATACGCAGTATTTT. It specifies CATSRGPRRSDDTQYF.

The chain employs TRBV10-3 and TRBJ2-5; possible D gene TRBD1, 6 bases. Germline V gives CDR1 ENHRY, CDR2 SYGVKD. The CDR3 is made up of 14 amino acids. Trimming stripped 2 bases from V and 1 base from J, with 8 bases between. CDR3 coding DNA: TGTGCCATCAGTGAGGACAGGTCCCAAGAGACCCAGTACTTC. Its translation is CAISEDRSQETQYF.

J is TRBJ1-2 and V is TRBV7-9, with D tentatively TRBD1 (5 bases). The length of the CDR3 is 17 residues. The V gene lost 5 bases and the J gene lost 3 bases, with 22 bases spanning the gap. In germline, CDR1 is SEHNR, CDR2 FQNEAQ (reference sequence). The CDR3 reads CASSPNPTGIRDYGYTF. For the CDR3, the DNA is TGTGCCAGCAGCCCCAACCCCACAGGTATTAGGGACTATGGCTACACCTTC.